This passage covers 20 T cell receptor beta chains from one sample sequenced in a study of patients and donors after allogeneic stem cell transplantation. TCRdb called the RT-PCR reads again in MiXCR, with one record for every CDR3 protein. The sample contains more than 150,000 distinct CDR3 sequences, 24% of which appear only once. The sequenced sample was blood, either unsorted or a sorted T cell fraction (not recorded which). These receptors were taken from a human donor who was either an allogeneic HSCT recipient or a stem cell or donor lymphocyte infusion donor (not recorded which). It is not recorded whose cells these are; they may come from a transplant donor.

The chain is built from TRBV7-9 and TRBJ1-1; TRBD1 might be the D (5 bases). Germline lookup yields CDR1 SEHNR and CDR2 FQNEAQ (reference sequence). V was shortened by 4 bases and J by 4 bases, with 13 bases between the two germline ends. The CDR3 covers 14 residues. The DNA for the CDR3 is TGTGCCAGCAGCTCCGACACCGGGGGCACTGAAGCTTTCTTT. Translating gives CASSSDTGGTEAFF.

The chain carries TRBV5-1 and TRBJ1-3; D is unresolved. This CDR3 spans 13 amino acids. Germline V gene data show CDR1 as SGHRS and CDR2 as YFSETQ. Trimming took 0 bases from V and 8 from J, leaving 9 bases between them. DNA of the CDR3: TGCGCCAGCAGCTTGGAGACCGGGTACACCATATATTTT. It yields the protein CASSLETGYTIYF.

This chain links TRBV6-6 with TRBJ2-3; D is perhaps TRBD2 (5 bases). Trimming removed 8 bases at V and 0 bases at J, with 12 bases between. This CDR3 contains 14 residues. Germline CDR1 reads MNHNY; CDR2 reads SVGAGI (reference sequence). CDR3 region: CASGRRPSTDTQYF. The CDR3 DNA reads as TGTGCCAGCGGAAGGAGGCCTAGCACAGATACGCAGTATTTT.

This clonotype was picked up a small number of times. J is TRBJ1-1 and V is TRBV15; TRBD1 matches 7 bases. The V segment lost 6 bases and the J segment 6 bases; nucleotides outside the gene matches: 7. CDR1 and CDR2 from the germline V gene are LNHNV and YYDKDF (reference sequence). There are 13 residues in the CDR3. The CDR3 DNA is TGTGCCACCAGGGAAGACAGGGAGCCTGAAGCTTTCTTT. Its protein is CATREDREPEAFF. Filled out from reference TRBV15 and TRBJ1-1, the complete variable domain reads DAMVIQNPRYQVTQFGKPVTLSCSQTLNHNVMYWYQQKSSQAPKLLFHYYDKDFNNEADTPDNFQSRRPNTSFCFLDIRSPGLGDTAMYLCATREDREPEAFFGQGTRLTVV.

This chain connects TRBV12-3 or TRBV12-4 to TRBJ2-3, with 9 bases identical to TRBD2. With 4 bases clipped from V and 6 bases from J, the junction kept 8 bases outside the gene matches. This CDR3 is built from 15 residues. This chain's CDR3 is CASSSPGLAYDTQYF. The CDR3 DNA is TGTGCCAGCAGTTCCCCGGGACTAGCTTATGATACGCAGTATTTT.

There are a few counts of this clonotype. This chain uses TRBV5-1 with TRBJ2-3; 7 positions match TRBD1. Trimming cost V 4 bases and J 9 bases; bases outside gene matches: 5. The CDR3 extends over 12 amino acids. Germline assignment: CDR1 SGHRS and CDR2 YFSETQ. The CDR3: CASSPDRETQYF. Here the CDR3 DNA reads TGCGCCAGCAGCCCCGACAGGGAGACGCAGTATTTT.

The chain uses TRBV20-1 and TRBJ2-7; 10 bases line up with TRBD2. Germline CDR1 is DFQATT and CDR2 is SNEGSKA (reference sequence). This CDR3 has 14 amino acids. With 3 bases clipped from V and 2 bases from J, the junction kept 4 bases outside the gene matches. The chain's CDR3 is CSASWTSGTYEQYF. The CDR3 DNA reads TGCAGTGCTAGTTGGACTAGCGGAACCTACGAGCAGTACTTC.

The V gene is TRBV29-1, the J gene TRBJ1-1; 12 bases align to TRBD1. Germline V gene lookup returns CDR1 SQVTM and CDR2 ANQGSEA. This CDR3 spans 15 amino acids. V dropped 5 bases and J dropped 0; count of bases not matched to a gene: 4. The CDR3 spells CSVQRDRGLNTEAFF. The CDR3 DNA reads as TGCAGCGTTCAAAGGGACAGGGGGCTGAACACTGAAGCTTTCTTT.

The rearrangement joins TRBV15 to TRBJ2-7; either TRBD1 or TRBD2 may fit D (5 bases each). Trimming took off 3 bases at V and 0 bases at J, with 12 bases between the two ends. Germline CDR1 and CDR2: LNHNV and YYDKDF (reference sequence). The CDR3 totals 15 residues. CDR3 nucleotide sequence: TGTGCCACCAGCAGTTGGGGGAAAAGCTCCTACGAGCAGTACTTC. Its protein product is CATSSWGKSSYEQYF.

The chain couples TRBV7-8 to TRBJ1-5; D is perhaps TRBD1 (6 bases). The germline V and J ends were trimmed by 1 base and 7 bases, with 14 bases remaining between them. The CDR3 runs 15 residues. Germline V gene lookup returns CDR1 SGHVS and CDR2 FQNEAQ. CDR3 sequence (DNA): TGTGCCAGCAGCTTAGTGGCAGGGGCAAGGCAGCCCCAGCATTTT. This sequence encodes CASSLVAGARQPQHF. The full variable domain, in which reference TRBV7-8 and TRBJ1-5 provide the parts outside the CDR3, is GAGVSQSPRYKVAKRGQDVALRCDPISGHVSLFWYQQALGQGPEFLTYFQNEAQLDKSGLPSDRFFAERPEGSVSTLKIQRTQQEDSAVYLCASSLVAGARQPQHFGDGTRLSIL.

This clonotype was detected many times. The chain is built from TRBV29-1 and TRBJ2-2; the D is unclear. The V gene lost 4 bases and the J gene lost 1 base, with 10 bases spanning the gap. The CDR3 loop spans 14 amino acids. Germline V gene data show CDR1 as SQVTM and CDR2 as ANQGSEA. Here the CDR3 DNA reads TGCAGCGTTGTGGTGCAGATGAACACCGGGGAGCTGTTTTTT. As protein: CSVVVQMNTGELFF.

This chain connects TRBV20-1 to TRBJ2-2; 8 bases are shared with TRBD2. V lost 3 bases and J lost 7; bases outside the gene matches: 13. The CDR3 is 16 amino acids. Germline assignment: CDR1 DFQATT and CDR2 SNEGSKA (reference sequence). The CDR3 loop is CSARRRGARLSGELFF. Here the CDR3 DNA reads TGCAGTGCTAGGCGGCGGGGGGCCCGATTGAGCGGGGAGCTGTTTTTT.

This clonotype was counted at least ten times. The rearrangement joins TRBV14 to TRBJ1-1; D uncertain. In germline, CDR1 is SGHDN, CDR2 FVKESK. The CDR3 loop spans 14 amino acids. Trimming stripped 1 base from V and 4 bases from J, with 10 bases between. The CDR3 region is CASSQVERITEAFF. The DNA of the CDR3 is TGTGCCAGCAGCCAAGTCGAGCGGATCACTGAAGCTTTCTTT.

This chain connects TRBV7-9 to TRBJ2-7, with TRBD2 as a possible D gene (6 bases). V lost 2 bases and J 0 bases, leaving 14 bases between the germline ends. This CDR3 has 16 residues. CDR1 is SEHNR and CDR2 is FQNEAQ in the germline V gene (reference sequence). As DNA, the CDR3 is TGTGCCAGCAGCTTATTTGTGCTAGCGTCCTCCTACGAGCAGTACTTC. Residues: CASSLFVLASSYEQYF.

The chain links TRBV18 to TRBJ2-3; D is possibly TRBD2 (5 bases). Trimming shortened V by 5 bases and J by 2 bases, and 8 bases separated the two germline ends. This CDR3 has 13 amino acids. Germline V gene lookup returns CDR1 KGHSH and CDR2 LQKENI. In nucleotides, the CDR3 is TGTGCCAGCTCAAGAGGGCTCACAGATACGCAGTATTTT. This codes for CASSRGLTDTQYF. The full variable domain, its missing parts supplied by reference TRBV18 and TRBJ2-3, is NAGVMQNPRHLVRRRGQEARLRCSPMKGHSHVYWYRQLPEEGLKFMVYLQKENIIDESGMPKERFSAEFPKEGPSILRIQQVVRGDSAAYFCASSRGLTDTQYFGPGTRLTVL.

A few counts support this clonotype. J is TRBJ1-1 and V is TRBV7-9; the match to TRBD1 covers 8 bases. J gave up 1 base and V 5 bases, and 9 bases lay outside the gene matches. Germline CDR1 and CDR2: SEHNR and FQNEAQ (reference sequence). The CDR3 totals 16 residues. The CDR3 sequence is CASSRWTGQGNTEAFF. CDR3 bases: TGTGCCAGCAGCCGATGGACAGGGCAGGGGAACACTGAAGCTTTCTTT.

The V gene is TRBV7-6, the J gene TRBJ1-1; possibly TRBD1 for D (6 bases). Between the trimmed V and J ends, which lost 5 bases and 1 base, there was a span of 11 bases. CDR3 length equals 14 residues. Germline CDR1 SGHVS, CDR2 FNYEAQ. CDR3 in amino acids: CASSRGHQNTEAFF. CDR3 nucleotide sequence: TGTGCCAGCAGCCGGGGACATCAGAACACTGAAGCTTTCTTT.

The chain has TRBV5-1 and TRBJ2-7, with no clear D. The ends were cut back, 1 base at V and 7 bases at J, with 18 bases in the middle. CDR1 is SGHRS and CDR2 is YFSETQ in the germline V gene. The CDR3 runs 15 residues. The CDR3 protein is CASSLFHQQSEEQYF. The CDR3 DNA reads TGCGCCAGCAGCTTGTTTCACCAACAGTCTGAGGAGCAGTACTTC.

This clonotype turned up a few times. The chain employs TRBV12-5 and TRBJ1-6; perhaps TRBD1 as D (6 bases). Germline CDR1 is LGHNT and CDR2 is FRNRAP. V gave up 6 bases and J gave up 10 bases, with 10 bases separating them. CDR3 length equals 12 residues. The CDR3 coding sequence is TGTGCTAGTGGAAGGGACACATCACCCCTCCACTTT. Translated: CASGRDTSPLHF.

The chain carries TRBV7-8 and TRBJ1-2, with D unresolved. The CDR3 is made up of 13 amino acids. Germline-derived CDR1 and CDR2 are SGHVS and FQNEAQ. V gave up 1 base and J gave up 3 bases, with 6 bases separating them. CDR3 sequence (DNA): TGTGCCAGCAGCTTAGAGGCCCACTATGGCTACACCTTC. Its protein product is CASSLEAHYGYTF.